This T cell receptor (beta chain) was captured in a study of blood T cell repertoires in COVID-19. For the study at large: The study drew acute and convalescent COVID-19 samples from the United States, Italy and Spain.

This clone occurred once. The V and J ends lost 4 bases and 1 base, in that order; junction bases with no gene match: 7. The CDR3 spans 15 residues. Germline CDR1 is SGHRS and CDR2 is YFSETQ. Study processing details: Nucleated cell counts were estimated from reference gene primer amplification. Sequencing used immunoSEQ multiplex PCR; TCRdb keeps in-frame clones, though not all of them. Clone size and the V and J calls come from that table; the DNA yielded D and trimming. The profile covers some 80,000 clones, with around 80% appearing a single time and less than 6% taken by the ten largest. The TCR comes from a man between 60 and 70 years old with active or convalescent COVID-19. Sample: peripheral blood. J is TRBJ1-1 and V is TRBV5-1, with TRBD1 matching 7 bases. The CDR3 sequence: CASSPTGAGNTEAFF. In nucleotides, the CDR3 is TGCGCCAGCAGCCCTACAGGGGCGGGGAACACTGAAGCTTTCTTT.